Each of the 14 T cell receptor beta chains below was sequenced from the same sample in a study of human T cells and chemical hapten exposure. TCRdb re-called the RACE reads through MiXCR, storing one row per CDR3 protein. The repertoire holds some 42,000 distinct CDR3 sequences, with 9.5% to 10% as singletons. The time point was: patch test 2, 6 weeks after DPC sensitization. As for treatment: therapeutic diphenylcyclopropenone sensitization with weekly scalp DPC. Unfractionated whole blood was the source from which total RNA was extracted. Sequences were derived from whole blood, sampled in connection with sensitization to the hapten diphenylcyclopropenone (DPC). These receptors all come from a woman in her twenties or thirties with alopecia areata. Some clones in this sample may be carry-over from other donors' samples.

V is TRBV19 and J is TRBJ1-2; D is unresolved. Trimming shortened V by 3 bases and J by 4 bases, and 15 bases separated the two germline ends. Germline CDR1 LNHDA, CDR2 SQIVND (reference sequence). CDR3 length equals 15 residues. CDR3 sequence (DNA): TGTGCCAGTAGTATCCTACCGGACTTGAGCTATGGCTACACCTTC. Its translation: CASSILPDLSYGYTF. Supplemented by reference TRBV19 and TRBJ1-2, the full variable domain reads DGGITQSPKYLFRKEGQNVTLSCEQNLNHDAMYWYRQDPGQGLRLIYYSQIVNDFQKGDIAEGYSVSREKKESFPLTVTSAQKNPTAFYLCASSILPDLSYGYTFGSGTRLTVV.

This clonotype was seen only a few times. This chain links TRBV5-5 with TRBJ2-2, with D maybe TRBD1 (6 bases). Trimming removed 4 bases from V and 1 base from J, with 11 bases in between. Germline V gene data show CDR1 as SGHKS and CDR2 as YYEKEE (reference sequence). This CDR3 comprises 15 residues. CDR3 loop: CASSPETGNTGELFF. DNA for the CDR3: TGTGCCAGCAGCCCGGAGACAGGGAACACCGGGGAGCTGTTTTTT.

This clonotype was seen more than once but under ten times. This chain links TRBV30 with TRBJ1-6, with D maybe TRBD1 (6 bases). V lost 0 bases and J lost 10, with 13 bases in between. The CDR3 covers 14 residues. Germline V gives CDR1 GTSNPN, CDR2 SVGIG (reference sequence). CDR3 DNA sequence: TGTGCCTGGAGTGTAGGTGGAGGGGGATCACCCCTCCACTTT. Amino acids: CAWSVGGGGSPLHF.

The J gene is TRBJ2-2, the V gene TRBV30; D is unresolved. Between the trimmed V and J ends, which lost 3 bases and 0 bases, there was a span of 8 bases. Germline CDR1 reads GTSNPN; CDR2 reads SVGIG (reference sequence). There are 14 residues in the CDR3. The CDR3 spells CAWRRVANTGELFF. CDR3 bases: TGTGCCTGGAGAAGAGTCGCGAACACCGGGGAGCTGTTTTTT.

Here the CDR3 reads CASSQDKQGRAFF. The CDR3 DNA sequence: TGCGCCAGCAGCCAGGATAAACAGGGTAGAGCTTTCTTT. The rearrangement uses TRBV4-1 and TRBJ1-1, with D possibly TRBD1 on 6 matching bases. The CDR3 extends over 13 amino acids. The germline V and J ends were trimmed by 3 bases and 10 bases, with 15 bases remaining between them. Germline loops: CDR1 MGHRA, CDR2 YSYEKL.

This clonotype has ten or more counts. The chain uses TRBV12-3 or TRBV12-4 and TRBJ2-5, with D hard to call. This CDR3 is 14 amino acids long. V dropped 6 bases and J dropped 5 bases, with 16 bases sitting between them. CDR3 nucleotide sequence: TGTGCCAGCAGCCACACACGATTGGGGGAGACCCAGTACTTC. Its protein is CASSHTRLGETQYF.

This sequence joins TRBV6-5 and TRBJ2-3, with D possibly TRBD2 on 5 matching bases. In germline, CDR1 is MNHEY, CDR2 SVGAGI. V lost 7 bases and J lost 5, with 16 bases in between. The CDR3 is 14 residues long. This chain's CDR3 is CASTNSGARDTQYF. CDR3 sequence (DNA): TGTGCCAGCACTAACAGCGGTGCGCGAGATACGCAGTATTTT.

The V and J genes are TRBV19 and TRBJ2-7; D is unresolved. V lost 6 bases and J 0 bases, leaving 12 bases between the germline ends. This CDR3 contains 14 residues. CDR1 is LNHDA and CDR2 is SQIVND in the germline V gene (reference sequence). CDR3 region: CASSPTVTSYEQYF. CDR3 nucleotide sequence: TGTGCCAGTAGCCCAACCGTCACCTCCTACGAGCAGTACTTC.

The sample holds many counts of this clonotype. The V call is TRBV29-1, the J call TRBJ2-3, with TRBD2 identical over 10 bases. Looked up from germline, CDR1 is SQVTM and CDR2 is ANQGSEA. The CDR3 contains 15 residues. J was trimmed by 2 bases and V by 3 bases; bases with no gene match: 5. CDR3 DNA sequence: TGCAGCGTTGATCCGACTAGCGGGTACACAGATACGCAGTATTTT. Translation: CSVDPTSGYTDTQYF.

This clonotype was seen more than once but under ten times. The chain is built from TRBV4-2 and TRBJ1-2; perhaps TRBD1 as D (5 bases). The germline CDR1 and CDR2 sequences are LGHNA and YNFKEQ. V dropped 0 bases and J dropped 8 bases, with 16 bases sitting between them. There are 15 residues in the CDR3. CDR3 sequence: CASSQDRRGPRGYTF. Written as DNA, the CDR3 is TGTGCCAGCAGCCAAGATCGAAGGGGTCCAAGGGGCTACACCTTC.

This clonotype was seen many times. The chain carries TRBV6-1 and TRBJ2-6; 7 bases agree with TRBD1. Germline V lookup: CDR1 MNHNS, CDR2 SASEGT. With 6 bases clipped from V and 0 bases from J, the junction kept 2 bases outside the gene matches. This CDR3 comprises 15 residues. CDR3 amino acids: CASRAGGSGANVLTF. The CDR3 DNA reads TGTGCCAGCAGGGCAGGGGGCTCTGGGGCCAACGTCCTGACTTTC.

This clonotype was seen more than once but under ten times. The chain carries TRBV6-2 or TRBV6-3 and TRBJ1-1; D not resolved. The V end lost 1 base, the J end lost 3 bases, and 12 bases lay between the germline ends. CDR1 MNHEY and CDR2 SVGEGT come from the germline V gene. CDR3 length: 15 residues. The CDR3 bases are TGTGCCAGCAGTTACTATCCCAGCGGGGACACTGAAGCTTTCTTT. Protein sequence: CASSYYPSGDTEAFF.

The V and J genes are TRBV12-5 and TRBJ2-1; 8 bases map to TRBD1. Germline CDR1 LGHNT, CDR2 FRNRAP. The V gene end was trimmed by 5 bases and the J gene end by 7 bases; junction bases not matched to a gene: 7. The CDR3 contains 14 residues. CDR3 residues: CASGPGQGGNEQFF. The CDR3 region has the DNA TGTGCTAGTGGTCCCGGACAGGGTGGAAATGAGCAGTTCTTC.

The chain joins TRBV27 to TRBJ2-2; 9 bases are shared with TRBD1. Per the germline V gene, CDR1 is MNHEY and CDR2 is SMNVEV (reference sequence). The V gene end was trimmed by 6 bases and the J gene end by 2 bases; junction bases not matched to a gene: 4. The CDR3 spans 15 residues. DNA of the CDR3: TGTGCCAGCAGACGGACAGGGGTTAACACCGGGGAGCTGTTTTTT. It is translated as CASRRTGVNTGELFF.